Below are 14 T cell receptor beta chains sequenced from a single sample in a study of T cells after yellow fever vaccination. TCRdb reanalysed the 5' RACE reads using MiXCR and keeps one entry per CDR3 protein. The sample lists fewer than 500,000 distinct CDR3 sequences, 15% to 20% seen once, with about 18% in the top ten. The sequencing used PBMCs, collected before the yellow fever booster vaccination. Receptor source: a man aged 18-30 years who received the YFV17D yellow fever vaccine.

The chain recombines TRBV28 with TRBJ2-7; no definite D call. Deletions cut 5 bases from V and 3 bases from J, with 14 bases between. CDR3 length equals 14 residues. Per the germline V gene, CDR1 is MDHEN and CDR2 is SYDVKM. The DNA for the CDR3 is TGTGCCAGCAGTCCCGCAGGTGAAGGCTACGAGCAGTACGTC. This translates into CASSPAGEGYEQYV.

In its sample, this clonotype was seen a few times. V is TRBV4-1 and J is TRBJ1-1; TRBD1 might be the D (6 bases). Trimming left V 6 bases short and J 1 base short, with 12 bases between. There are 14 residues in the CDR3. Germline CDR1 reads MGHRA; CDR2 reads YSYEKL. The CDR3 coding sequence is TGCGCCAGCAGGCTGGGGGCGACGAACACTGAAGCTTTCTTT. This gives the protein CASRLGATNTEAFF.

This clonotype was seen a handful of times. The chain combines TRBV5-1 with TRBJ2-1; TRBD2 aligns across 9 bases. Trimming removed 4 bases from V and 8 bases from J; junction bases left unmatched: 10. The germline CDR1 and CDR2 sequences are SGHRS and YFSETQ. The CDR3 is 15 amino acids. CDR3 nucleotide sequence: TGCGCCAGCAGCCCGGTCAGCGGGGGGCTGGATGAGCAGTTCTTC. It codes for CASSPVSGGLDEQFF.

This clonotype was seen only a few times. The chain has TRBV4-1 and TRBJ1-5; D gene uncertain. V shed 3 bases and J shed 1 base, with 10 bases lying between them. Germline V gives CDR1 MGHRA, CDR2 YSYEKL. CDR3 length: 15 residues. The CDR3 DNA reads as TGCGCCAGCAGCCACCGCTCGGTGAGCAATCAGCCCCAGCATTTT. This gives the protein CASSHRSVSNQPQHF.

This rearrangement joins TRBV7-3 to TRBJ2-3; TRBD1 might be the D (6 bases). CDR3 length: 19 amino acids. The germline V gene encodes CDR1 SGHTA and CDR2 FQGTGA. The ends were cut back, 5 bases at V and 0 bases at J, with 24 bases in the middle. DNA of the CDR3: TGTGCCAGCAGCAACGGAATTACAGGGCCCTCGTATAGCACAGATACGCAGTATTTT. Translation: CASSNGITGPSYSTDTQYF.

This clonotype was counted ten times or more. This rearrangement joins TRBV4-3 to TRBJ2-7; D gene unclear. Trimming shortened V by 0 bases and J by 4 bases, and 16 bases separated the two germline ends. The CDR3 has 16 residues. Germline CDR1 reads LGHNA; CDR2 reads YSLEER. The CDR3 protein is CASSQDHGVLTYEQYF. In DNA form, the CDR3 reads TGCGCCAGCAGCCAAGATCATGGCGTCCTCACATACGAGCAGTACTTC.

The chain is built from TRBV29-1 and TRBJ1-2; 11 bases match TRBD1. Trimming at V came to 7 bases and at J to 7 bases, leaving 8 bases not matched to a gene. Looked up from germline, CDR1 is SQVTM and CDR2 is ANQGSEA. The CDR3 extends over 13 amino acids. DNA of the CDR3: TGCAGCGCGGGACAGGGGGAACATGTTGGCTACACCTTC. Amino acids: CSAGQGEHVGYTF.

This clonotype was picked up a small number of times. This chain links TRBV10-1 with TRBJ2-2, with unresolved D. CDR1 is WNHNN, CDR2 SYGVQD, per germline (reference sequence). This CDR3 comprises 16 residues. Trimming pared 0 bases from V and 0 bases from J, leaving 8 bases between. CDR3 region: CASSESSNPNTGELFF. The CDR3 bases are TGCGCCAGCAGTGAGTCTTCAAATCCGAACACCGGGGAGCTGTTTTTT.

This clonotype was found many times. V gene TRBV29-1 combines with J gene TRBJ1-1; D uncertain. The CDR3 consists of 12 residues. V lost 5 bases and J 10 bases, leaving 17 bases between the germline ends. In germline, CDR1 is SQVTM, CDR2 ANQGSEA. CDR3 residues: CSVNGEGALAFF. CDR3 bases: TGCAGCGTTAACGGGGAGGGAGCGTTAGCTTTCTTT.

The chain combines TRBV5-1 with TRBJ1-4; D unclear. The CDR3 is 16 amino acids. The ends were cut back, 0 bases at V and 4 bases at J, with 13 bases in the middle. Germline CDR1 and CDR2: SGHRS and YFSETQ. The DNA for the CDR3 is TGCGCCAGCAGCTTGGACCCCGGGAGGCGTAATGAAAAACTGTTTTTT. Amino acids: CASSLDPGRRNEKLFF.

This chain joins TRBV9 and TRBJ2-3; 9 nucleotides agree with TRBD2. CDR1 is SGDLS and CDR2 is YYNGEE in the germline V gene. There are 16 residues in the CDR3. Trimming cost V 0 bases and J 2 bases; bases outside gene matches: 4. The CDR3: CASSVGLAAPTDTQYF. DNA of the CDR3: TGTGCCAGCAGCGTAGGACTAGCGGCCCCCACAGATACGCAGTATTTT.

The table lists this clonotype with a few counts. This chain connects TRBV6-4 to TRBJ2-3; TRBD1 agrees at 7 bases. The germline V gene encodes CDR1 MRHNA and CDR2 SNTAGT. With 4 bases clipped from V and 7 bases from J, the junction kept 5 bases outside the gene matches. The CDR3 is made up of 13 amino acids. The CDR3 DNA reads TGTGCCAGCAGTGGCCAACAGGGGTATACGCAGTATTTT. It is translated as CASSGQQGYTQYF.

This clonotype has just a few counts. V is TRBV7-8 and J is TRBJ2-1; no clear D gene. V lost 7 bases, J lost 8 bases, and 12 bases lay in between. CDR1 and CDR2 from the germline V gene are SGHVS and FQNEAQ. The CDR3 is made up of 12 amino acids. The CDR3 here is CASTVLGDEQFF. The CDR3 bases are TGTGCCAGCACCGTGTTGGGCGATGAGCAGTTCTTC.

This rearrangement joins TRBV5-6 to TRBJ1-1, with a possible D match to TRBD1 (5 bases). This CDR3 is 14 amino acids long. Trimming left V 2 bases short and J 8 bases short, with 16 bases between. From germline, CDR1 is SGHDT and CDR2 YYEEEE. CDR3 protein: CASSFGTPGGEAFF. CDR3 nucleotide sequence: TGTGCCAGCAGCTTCGGGACCCCGGGCGGGGAAGCTTTCTTT.